This TCR beta chain was captured by sequencing in a study of T cell repertoires in cytomegalovirus infection. About the study: Evidence of both CMV infection and a matching HLA type came from public TCR beta signatures.

This clonotype was observed a handful of times. The CDR3 sequence is 14 residues long. Trimming removed 2 bases at V and 8 bases at J, with 12 bases between. Germline V gene data show CDR1 as MNHNY and CDR2 as SVGAGI (reference sequence). TCRdb itself ran the reads through MiXCR, one entry per CDR3 protein. In the table there are roughly 200,000 distinct CDR3 sequences, roughly a sixth of which are singletons. The chain combines TRBV6-6 with TRBJ1-4, with D hard to call. This receptor was obtained from a human donor in good health (CMV status not recorded). Some clones in this sample may be carry-over from other donors' samples. The material sequenced was CD8+ T cells from PBMCs. The CDR3 sequence is CASSYGNPREKLFF. CDR3 DNA sequence: TGTGCCAGCAGTTACGGAAACCCCCGGGAAAAACTGTTTTTT.